This T cell receptor beta chain was found in a study of human T cells and chemical hapten exposure. Regarding time point: pre-sensitization, week 0. Treatment: therapeutic diphenylcyclopropenone sensitization with weekly scalp DPC. TCRdb recomputed calls from the RACE reads with MiXCR, one row per CDR3 protein. The table lists around 42,000 distinct CDR3 sequences, around 12% of them singletons. The CDR3 has 17 amino acids. Germline V gene data show CDR1 as LGHNA and CDR2 as YSLEER. Trimming shortened V by 0 bases and J by 0 bases, and 9 bases separated the two germline ends. The source of this sequence is a woman in her twenties or thirties with alopecia areata. Some clones in this sample may be carry-over from other donors' samples. Sequences were derived from whole blood, sampled in connection with sensitization to the hapten diphenylcyclopropenone (DPC). The V and J genes are TRBV4-3 and TRBJ2-6; no reliable D call. The CDR3 nucleotides are TGCGCCAGCAGCCAAGACTGGTTCACCTCTGGGGCCAACGTCCTGACTTTC. Protein sequence: CASSQDWFTSGANVLTF.